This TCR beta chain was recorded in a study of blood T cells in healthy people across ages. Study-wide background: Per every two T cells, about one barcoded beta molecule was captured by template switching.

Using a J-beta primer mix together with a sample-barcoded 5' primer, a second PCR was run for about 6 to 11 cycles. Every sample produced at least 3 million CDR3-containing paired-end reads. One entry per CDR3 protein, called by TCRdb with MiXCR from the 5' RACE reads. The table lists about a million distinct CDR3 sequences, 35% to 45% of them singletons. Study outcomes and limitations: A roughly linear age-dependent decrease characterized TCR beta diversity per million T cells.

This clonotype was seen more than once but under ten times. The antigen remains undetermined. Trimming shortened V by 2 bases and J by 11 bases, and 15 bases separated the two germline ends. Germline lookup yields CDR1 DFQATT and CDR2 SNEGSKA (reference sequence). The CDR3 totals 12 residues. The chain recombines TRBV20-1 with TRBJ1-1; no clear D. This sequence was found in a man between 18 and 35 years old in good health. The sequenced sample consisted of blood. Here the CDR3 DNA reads TGCAGTGCTAGATGGGAGGCGCGATATGCTTTCTTT. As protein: CSARWEARYAFF.